This paragraph reports one TCR beta chain. One entry per CDR3 protein results from TCRdb running MiXCR on the 5' RACE reads. The sample consists of around 21,000 distinct CDR3 sequences, around 30% of them appearing once. The CDR3 covers 12 residues. The germline V gene encodes CDR1 DFQATT and CDR2 SNEGSKA (reference sequence). V was cut by 3 bases and J by 10 bases, with 13 bases left in between. The clonotype originates from a female donor with breast cancer. This rearrangement joins TRBV20-1 to TRBJ2-1, with D possibly being TRBD2 (6 bases). The sequencing sample was made of tumor-infiltrating naive CD4+ T cells sorted from the breast tumor. Subset noted: naive CD4+ T cells, CD4+CD45RA+CD25-. The CDR3: CSASRDFGEQFF. In nucleotides, the CDR3 is TGCAGTGCTAGCCGGGACTTCGGGGAGCAGTTCTTC.